One and the same sample provided the 18 T cell receptor beta chains below, sequenced in a study of blood T cell repertoires in COVID-19. Sequenced by immunoSEQ multiplex PCR; TCRdb stores in-frame clones only, minus some. The table has roughly 63,000 clones, 90% seen once. The sequenced sample was peripheral blood. The source is a man between 60 and 75 years old with acute or convalescent COVID-19.

The chain is built from TRBV7-2 and TRBJ2-2; D unclear. CDR1 and CDR2 (germline): SGHTA, FQGNSA. This CDR3 contains 13 residues. The V end lost 2 bases, the J end lost 4 bases, and 5 bases lay between the germline ends. The CDR3 region is CASSLFRTGELFF. CDR3 nucleotide sequence: TGTGCCAGCAGCTTATTTCGCACCGGGGAGCTGTTTTTT.

J is TRBJ1-2 and V is TRBV30; 8 bases match TRBD1. Germline V gene data show CDR1 as GTSNPN and CDR2 as SVGIG (reference sequence). The CDR3 contains 12 residues. The V gene end was trimmed by 2 bases and the J gene end by 6 bases; junction bases not matched to a gene: 2. This CDR3 is CAWSSRGHGYTF. In nucleotides, the CDR3 is TGTGCCTGGAGTAGCAGGGGGCATGGCTACACCTTC.

This sequence joins TRBV27 and TRBJ2-3, with 13 nucleotides matching TRBD2. The germline V gene encodes CDR1 MNHEY and CDR2 SMNVEV (reference sequence). V trimming: 5 bases; J trimming: 4 bases; junction bases outside the gene matches: 3. The CDR3 is 15 amino acids. Here the CDR3 DNA reads TGTGCCAGCAGTCCACTAGCGGGAGGGGCAGATACGCAGTATTTT. This sequence encodes CASSPLAGGADTQYF.

The genes are TRBV9 and TRBJ1-2; 11 bases match TRBD1. The CDR3 covers 15 residues. J lost 6 bases, V lost 3 bases, and 7 bases had no gene match. Germline V lookup: CDR1 SGDLS, CDR2 YYNGEE. CDR3 amino acids: CASSGGDRGVDGYTF. CDR3 in DNA: TGTGCCAGCAGCGGAGGGGACAGGGGGGTCGATGGCTACACCTTC.

The chain carries TRBV6-6 and TRBJ2-1; the D gene is possibly TRBD2 (6 bases). Germline V gene lookup returns CDR1 MNHNY and CDR2 SVGAGI (reference sequence). Trimming left V 5 bases short and J 9 bases short, with 20 bases between. The CDR3 has 15 residues. CDR3 in amino acids: CASSPIRDSEGEQFF. DNA of the CDR3: TGTGCCAGCAGTCCAATCCGGGACTCCGAAGGTGAGCAGTTCTTC.

The chain joins TRBV10-3 to TRBJ1-2, with 10 bases lining up with TRBD1. CDR1 is ENHRY, CDR2 SYGVKD, per germline. The CDR3 is 18 residues long. Losses at the gene ends were 4 bases for V and 8 bases for J; bases not matched to a gene: 19. CDR3 region: CAISGPGGTGEKRRGYTF. The CDR3 DNA is TGTGCCATCAGTGGGCCGGGAGGGACAGGGGAAAAACGTCGGGGCTACACCTTC.

The CDR3 sequence is CASSLTVNQPQHF. DNA of the CDR3: TGTGCCAGCAGTTTGACAGTCAATCAGCCCCAGCATTTT. This chain connects TRBV27 to TRBJ1-5; a weak D match, TRBD1 (5 bases). The CDR3 consists of 13 residues. The V end lost 3 bases, the J end lost 3 bases, and 6 bases lay between the germline ends. CDR1 and CDR2 from the germline V gene are MNHEY and SMNVEV (reference sequence).

The chain recombines TRBV6-2 or TRBV6-3 with TRBJ1-1; D gene unclear. The CDR3 is 14 amino acids. V lost 0 bases, J lost 1 base, and 6 bases lay in between. Germline V lookup: CDR1 MNHEY, CDR2 SVGEGT. The CDR3 region is CASSYSGSNTEAFF. The CDR3 region has the DNA TGTGCCAGCAGTTACTCTGGCTCGAACACTGAAGCTTTCTTT.

The chain carries TRBV19 and TRBJ2-1, with 13 positions matching TRBD2. With V trimmed by 2 bases and J by 1 base, 5 bases remained unmatched. Germline CDR1 LNHDA, CDR2 SQIVND (reference sequence). The CDR3 totals 18 residues. The CDR3 nucleotides read TGTGCCAGTAGTATAAAGGGGGGACTAGCGGGATCCTACAATGAGCAGTTCTTC. Residues: CASSIKGGLAGSYNEQFF.

This clone was observed once. The rearrangement links TRBV19 to TRBJ1-2, with D perhaps matching TRBD1 (5 bases). The V end lost 7 bases, the J end lost 5 bases, and 11 bases lay between the germline ends. Germline-derived CDR1 and CDR2 are LNHDA and SQIVND (reference sequence). This CDR3 contains 12 residues. For the CDR3, the DNA is TGTGCCAGTATGTACCAGGGTTATGGCTACACCTTC. As protein: CASMYQGYGYTF.

V is TRBV6-5 and J is TRBJ1-1; D not resolved. Trimming left V 0 bases short and J 3 bases short, with 8 bases between. The CDR3 spans 14 residues. From germline, CDR1 is MNHEY and CDR2 SVGAGI. The CDR3 nucleotides are TGTGCCAGCAGTTACTCGATCCGGGACACTGAAGCTTTCTTT. Encoded protein: CASSYSIRDTEAFF.

The J gene is TRBJ2-7, the V gene TRBV6-5; 8 nucleotides line up with TRBD2. CDR3 length: 12 amino acids. The V segment lost 6 bases and the J segment 7 bases; nucleotides outside the gene matches: 5. CDR1 and CDR2 from the germline V gene are MNHEY and SVGAGI. CDR3: CASSRRGGEQYF. The CDR3 nucleotides read TGTGCCAGCAGCCGTCGGGGGGGTGAGCAGTACTTC.

With regard to this clone: This may arise from a read error, as a much more abundant clone is one base away. The J gene is TRBJ2-7, the V gene TRBV3-1 (or the pseudogene TRBV3-2); TRBD2 matches 14 bases. V lost 5 bases, J lost 2 bases, and 2 bases stayed unmatched. The CDR3 extends over 15 amino acids. CDR1 is LGHDT and CDR2 is YNNKEL in the germline V gene (reference sequence). The CDR3 DNA reads as TGTGCCAGCAGCGGGGGACTAGCGGGAGCCTACGAGCAGTACTTC. Residues: CASSGGLAGAYEQYF.

The chain carries TRBV6-5 and TRBJ1-1; D is undetermined. CDR1 and CDR2 (germline): MNHEY, SVGAGI. CDR3 length: 14 amino acids. V dropped 2 bases and J dropped 1 base, with 8 bases sitting between them. This CDR3 reads CASSYEGGNTEAFF. The CDR3 coding sequence is TGTGCCAGCAGTTACGAGGGAGGGAACACTGAAGCTTTCTTT.

CDR3 sequence: CSAREAYEQYF. CDR3 bases: TGCAGTGCTAGGGAGGCATACGAGCAGTACTTC. The chain combines TRBV20-1 with TRBJ2-7; tentatively, D is TRBD2 (5 bases). This CDR3 is built from 11 residues. Germline V lookup: CDR1 DFQATT, CDR2 SNEGSKA (reference sequence). The V end was cut by 3 bases, the J end by 4 bases, with 7 bases between.

This clone was counted between two and nine times. This chain links TRBV12-3 or TRBV12-4 with TRBJ1-5; TRBD1 might be the D (6 bases). The CDR3 contains 13 residues. The germline V and J ends were trimmed by 2 bases and 5 bases, with 7 bases remaining between them. The CDR3 sequence is CASSLPGDQPQHF. The DNA of the CDR3 is TGTGCCAGCAGTTTACCAGGGGATCAGCCCCAGCATTTT.

This chain links TRBV27 with TRBJ2-7, with 10 bases aligning to TRBD2. There are 15 residues in the CDR3. Looked up from germline, CDR1 is MNHEY and CDR2 is SMNVEV (reference sequence). The V and J ends lost 4 bases and 0 bases, in that order; junction bases with no gene match: 3. This chain's CDR3 is CASSSLAGFSYEQYF. The CDR3 nucleotides read TGTGCCAGCAGTTCACTAGCGGGATTCTCCTACGAGCAGTACTTC.

This clone was counted once. The chain combines TRBV27 with TRBJ1-6, with a tentative D call TRBD1 (5 bases). The length of the CDR3 is 16 residues. Between the trimmed V and J ends, which lost 5 bases and 9 bases, there was a span of 20 bases. The V gene's germline CDR1 is MNHEY and CDR2 SMNVEV (reference sequence). The CDR3 loop reads CASSTQGIEGSSPLHF. As DNA, the CDR3 is TGTGCCAGCAGTACCCAGGGCATCGAAGGTAGTTCACCCCTCCACTTT.